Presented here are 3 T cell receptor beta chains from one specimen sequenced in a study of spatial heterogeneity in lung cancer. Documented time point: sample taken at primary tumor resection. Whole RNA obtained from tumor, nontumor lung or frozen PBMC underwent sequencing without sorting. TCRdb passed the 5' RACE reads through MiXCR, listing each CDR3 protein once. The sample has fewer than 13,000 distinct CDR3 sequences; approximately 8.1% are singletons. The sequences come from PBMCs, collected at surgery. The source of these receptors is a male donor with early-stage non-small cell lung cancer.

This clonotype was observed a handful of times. The CDR3 loop is CASSWGQNTEAFF. In nucleotides, the CDR3 is TGCGCCAGCAGCTGGGGACAGAACACTGAAGCTTTCTTT. V is TRBV5-1 and J is TRBJ1-1; D might be TRBD1 (6 bases). CDR1 is SGHRS, CDR2 YFSETQ, per germline. This CDR3 spans 13 amino acids. V was clipped by 3 bases and J by 1 base, with 7 bases between them.

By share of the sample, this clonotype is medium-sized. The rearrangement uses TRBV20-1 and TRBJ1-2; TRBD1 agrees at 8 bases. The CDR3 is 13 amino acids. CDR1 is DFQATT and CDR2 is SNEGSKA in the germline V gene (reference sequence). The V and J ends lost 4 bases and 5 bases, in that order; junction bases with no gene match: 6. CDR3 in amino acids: CSANGQGTYGYTF. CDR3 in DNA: TGCAGTGCTAACGGACAGGGCACTTATGGCTACACCTTC.

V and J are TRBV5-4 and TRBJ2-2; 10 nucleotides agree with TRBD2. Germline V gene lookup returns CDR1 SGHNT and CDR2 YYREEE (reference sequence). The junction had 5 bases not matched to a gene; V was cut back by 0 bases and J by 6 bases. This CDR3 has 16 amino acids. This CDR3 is CASSLVASGRSGELFF. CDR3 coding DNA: TGTGCCAGCAGCTTGGTGGCTAGCGGGAGATCCGGGGAGCTGTTTTTT.